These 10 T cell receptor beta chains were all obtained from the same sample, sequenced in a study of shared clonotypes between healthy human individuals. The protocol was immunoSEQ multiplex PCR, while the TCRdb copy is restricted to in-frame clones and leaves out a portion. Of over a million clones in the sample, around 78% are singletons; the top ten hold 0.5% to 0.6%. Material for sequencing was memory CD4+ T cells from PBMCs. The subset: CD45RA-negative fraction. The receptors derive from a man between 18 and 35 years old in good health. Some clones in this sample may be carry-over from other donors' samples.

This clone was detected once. The CDR3 DNA follows: TGTGCCAGTAGTTCCGGGGGTAGTTTCTTGGGCACTGAAGCTTTCTTT. As protein: CASSSGGSFLGTEAFF. This chain uses TRBV19 with TRBJ1-1; weak D call: TRBD1 (5 bases). Between the trimmed V and J ends, which lost 5 bases and 4 bases, there was a span of 20 bases. Germline CDR1 is LNHDA and CDR2 is SQIVND (reference sequence). This CDR3 has 16 residues. The full variable domain, in which reference TRBV19 and TRBJ1-1 provide the parts outside the CDR3, is DGGITQSPKYLFRKEGQNVTLSCEQNLNHDAMYWYRQDPGQGLRLIYYSQIVNDFQKGDIAEGYSVSREKKESFPLTVTSAQKNPTAFYLCASSSGGSFLGTEAFFGQGTRLTVV.

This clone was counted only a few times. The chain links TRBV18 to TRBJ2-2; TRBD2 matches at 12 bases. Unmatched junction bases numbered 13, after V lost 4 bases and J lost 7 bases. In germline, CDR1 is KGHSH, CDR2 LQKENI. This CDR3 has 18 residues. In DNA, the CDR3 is TGTGCCAGCTCACGAACGCTAGCGGGAGGGCCTGAGGACGGGGAGCTGTTTTTT. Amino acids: CASSRTLAGGPEDGELFF.

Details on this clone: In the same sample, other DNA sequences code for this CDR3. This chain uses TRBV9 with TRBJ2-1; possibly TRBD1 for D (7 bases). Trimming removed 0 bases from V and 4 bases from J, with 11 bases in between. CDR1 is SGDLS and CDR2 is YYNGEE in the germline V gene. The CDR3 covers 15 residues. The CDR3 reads CASSVEGAGYNEQFF. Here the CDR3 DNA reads TGTGCCAGCAGCGTAGAGGGGGCGGGATACAATGAGCAGTTCTTC.

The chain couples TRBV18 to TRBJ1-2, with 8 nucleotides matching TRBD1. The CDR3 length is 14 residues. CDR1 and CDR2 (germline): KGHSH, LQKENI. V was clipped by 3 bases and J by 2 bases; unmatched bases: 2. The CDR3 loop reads CASSPTGVNYGYTF. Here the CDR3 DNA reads TGTGCCAGCTCACCGACAGGGGTGAACTATGGCTACACCTTC.

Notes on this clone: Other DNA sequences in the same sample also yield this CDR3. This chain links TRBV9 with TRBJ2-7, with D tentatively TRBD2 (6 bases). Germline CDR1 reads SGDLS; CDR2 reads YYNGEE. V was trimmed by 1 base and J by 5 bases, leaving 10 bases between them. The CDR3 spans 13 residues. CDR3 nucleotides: TGTGCCAGCAGCGTACGCGGGGTCGACGAGCAGTACTTC. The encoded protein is CASSVRGVDEQYF.

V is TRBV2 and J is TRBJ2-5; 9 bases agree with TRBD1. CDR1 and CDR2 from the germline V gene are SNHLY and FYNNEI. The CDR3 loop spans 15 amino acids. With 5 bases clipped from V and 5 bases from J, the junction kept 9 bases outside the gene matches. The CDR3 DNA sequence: TGTGCCAGCAGTATAACTTGGGACAGGGCTGAGACCCAGTACTTC. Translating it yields CASSITWDRAETQYF.

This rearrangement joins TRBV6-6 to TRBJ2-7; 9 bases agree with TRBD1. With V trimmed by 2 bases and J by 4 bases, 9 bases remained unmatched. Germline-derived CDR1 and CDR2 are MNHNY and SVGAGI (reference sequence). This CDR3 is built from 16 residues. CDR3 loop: CASSYTMPGQGYEQYF. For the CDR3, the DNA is TGTGCCAGCAGTTACACGATGCCGGGACAGGGTTACGAGCAGTACTTC.

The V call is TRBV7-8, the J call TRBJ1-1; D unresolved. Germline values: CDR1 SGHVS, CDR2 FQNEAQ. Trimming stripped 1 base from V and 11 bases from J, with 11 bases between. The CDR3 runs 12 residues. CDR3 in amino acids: CASSLEGGWAFF. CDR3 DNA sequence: TGTGCCAGCAGCTTAGAAGGAGGGTGGGCTTTCTTT.

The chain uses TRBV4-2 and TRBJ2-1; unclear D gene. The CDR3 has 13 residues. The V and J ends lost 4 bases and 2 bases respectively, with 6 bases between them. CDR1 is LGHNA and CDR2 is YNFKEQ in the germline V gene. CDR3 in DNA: TGTGCCAGCAGCCCTGAGGCCTACAATGAGCAGTTCTTC. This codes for CASSPEAYNEQFF.

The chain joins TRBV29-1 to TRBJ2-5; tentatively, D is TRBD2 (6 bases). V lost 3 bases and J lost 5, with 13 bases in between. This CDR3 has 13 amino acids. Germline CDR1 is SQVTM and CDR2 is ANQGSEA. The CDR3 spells CSVEASVPETQYF. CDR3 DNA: TGCAGCGTTGAGGCTAGCGTCCCGGAGACCCAGTACTTC.